This T cell receptor beta chain was recovered during a study of cytomegalovirus exposure and HLA in healthy donors. Overall study results and limits: In an earlier analysis, in some 600 donors, most V segments appeared productive either ~87% or ~30% of the time. Among immune exposure information, only CMV serostatus was available. Later work found that TCR association rates differed between HLA loci; DRB1 had the most and HLA-C the fewest.

To note about this clone: The antigen remains unidentified.

The CDR3 is made up of 13 amino acids. Germline CDR1 and CDR2: MNHEY and SVGAGI. Trimming took off 2 bases at V and 5 bases at J, with 9 bases between the two ends. The study ran its PCR with 60 Vbeta and 13 Jbeta primers. Produced via immunoSEQ multiplex PCR; TCRdb's table is partial and in-frame only. Among approximately 150,000 clones, around 73% were seen once, and the ten largest hold approximately 5.6%. The chain uses TRBV6-5 and TRBJ2-5; D perhaps matches TRBD2 (5 bases). The material sequenced was PBMCs. This sequence originates from a woman aged 18-35 years in good health and CMV-seropositive. This CDR3 reads CASSYAKRETQYF. The CDR3 nucleotides are TGTGCCAGCAGTTACGCCAAGCGGGAGACCCAGTACTTC.